This entry describes one TCR beta chain. Its antigen remains unknown. The trim removed 1 base at V and 4 bases at J, leaving 4 bases unmatched. CDR1 and CDR2 from the germline V gene are LGHNA and YSLEER. This CDR3 has 16 amino acids. This sample is part of a study of T cell repertoires in cytomegalovirus infection. Study-wide background: In the study, CMV epitopes included recently identified HLA-C-restricted and well-studied HLA-B-restricted ones. Signatures in public TCR beta sequences pointed to both CMV infection and matching HLA type.

Study-level points and caveats: Cumulative frequency (of public TCR beta family members) identified carriers of CMV plus the relevant HLA. Within the response measured ex vivo, HLA-C-restricted CMV-specific TCR beta clonotypes were dominant.

TCRdb passed the reads through MiXCR, listing each CDR3 protein once. The repertoire consists of some 480,000 distinct CDR3 sequences, with 33% occurring once and the leading ten covering 17%. The V and J genes are TRBV4-3 and TRBJ1-4; 9 bases map to TRBD1. This clonotype was sampled from a human donor in good health (CMV status not recorded). Some clones in this sample may be carry-over from other donors' samples. The sample here was cultured PBMCs, taken from culture after CMV antigen stimulation. The CDR3 reads CASSQGAGQGNEKLFF. The CDR3 bases are TGCGCCAGCAGCCAAGGGGCGGGACAGGGTAATGAAAAACTGTTTTTT.